This passage covers 22 T cell receptor beta chains from one sample sequenced in a study of beta chain features in type 1 diabetes. Whole-study results and caveats: Researchers report that Type 1 diabetes patients had moderately but significantly shorter TCRB CDR3s across all four CD4+ subsets.

The antigens for these receptors are not known. The entirety of the isolated RNA underwent reverse transcription, so expressed TCRB transcripts were sequenced. Generated by immunoSEQ multiplex PCR, the TCRdb table keeps only in-frame clones and is missing some. This table holds 330,000 or so clones, over 10% found once. Sequencing input: naive CD4+ T cells from blood. The receptor source for this set is a woman younger than 30 with type 1 diabetes.

The chain recombines TRBV28 with TRBJ2-2, with 11 bases fitting TRBD2. The CDR3 runs to 17 residues. Per the germline V gene, CDR1 is MDHEN and CDR2 is SYDVKM. V dropped 7 bases and J dropped 5; count of bases not matched to a gene: 12. CDR3 protein: CASTRRGLAVRTGELFF. The DNA of the CDR3 is TGTGCCAGCACCAGGAGGGGACTAGCGGTGCGAACCGGGGAGCTGTTTTTT.

This clone was detected only a few times. The rearrangement links TRBV29-1 to TRBJ1-3; possible D gene TRBD1, 6 bases. V was pared by 5 bases and J by 0 bases, with 11 bases between. Germline V gene lookup returns CDR1 SQVTM and CDR2 ANQGSEA. This CDR3 spans 14 amino acids. The CDR3 loop reads CSVTGQGSGNTIYF. The CDR3 DNA follows: TGCAGCGTTACGGGACAAGGCTCTGGAAACACCATATATTTT.

This clone was observed a handful of times. The chain's CDR3 is CSVLDGLNYGYTF. The CDR3 DNA reads TGCAGCGTACTGGACGGACTTAACTATGGCTACACCTTC. The chain recombines TRBV29-1 with TRBJ1-2; D is ambiguous. CDR3 length equals 13 residues. The germline V and J ends were trimmed by 6 bases and 1 base, with 12 bases remaining between them. Germline V gives CDR1 SQVTM, CDR2 ANQGSEA.

The V call is TRBV20-1, the J call TRBJ1-1; D may be TRBD1 (5 bases). CDR1 is DFQATT and CDR2 is SNEGSKA in the germline V gene (reference sequence). The CDR3 length is 10 residues. V was trimmed by 7 bases and J by 9 bases, leaving 12 bases between them. The CDR3 bases are TGCAGTGTTTCAGGGCCTAAAGCTTTCTTT. Protein: CSVSGPKAFF.

V usage is TRBV7-2 and J usage is TRBJ2-3, with 10 bases matching TRBD2. The CDR3 covers 14 residues. The germline V gene has CDR1 SGHTA and CDR2 FQGNSA. J gave up 2 bases and V 11 bases, and 7 bases lay outside the gene matches. As DNA, the CDR3 is TGTGCCGGAAAAAGCGGGGGGGCCACAGATACGCAGTATTTT. Protein product: CAGKSGGATDTQYF.

This clone occurred a few times. The rearrangement uses TRBV5-4 and TRBJ1-2; D perhaps matches TRBD1 (5 bases). With 2 bases removed from V and 7 bases from J, the gap between germline ends came to 15 bases. The CDR3 loop spans 14 amino acids. CDR1 SGHNT and CDR2 YYREEE come from the germline V gene (reference sequence). The CDR3 nucleotides are TGTGCCAGCAGCTTTTATACGGGGGAAGGTGGCTACACCTTC. It yields the protein CASSFYTGEGGYTF.

The chain couples TRBV4-1 to TRBJ1-4; D possibly corresponds to TRBD1 (6 bases). V dropped 1 base and J dropped 10 bases, with 25 bases sitting between them. Germline-derived CDR1 and CDR2 are MGHRA and YSYEKL. The CDR3 covers 18 residues. The CDR3 here is CASSQVGLRRQGHGKLFF. The CDR3 bases are TGCGCCAGCAGCCAAGTTGGGTTGAGGAGGCAGGGGCATGGAAAACTGTTTTTT.

For this clone: Other DNA sequences in the sample encode the same CDR3. The chain combines TRBV29-1 with TRBJ1-2; D gene unclear. Germline loops: CDR1 SQVTM, CDR2 ANQGSEA. V gave up 3 bases and J gave up 7 bases, with 3 bases separating them. The CDR3 totals 9 residues. The CDR3 coding sequence is TGCAGCGTTGACTCTGGCTACACCTTC. Its protein product is CSVDSGYTF.

The gene calls are TRBV5-1 and TRBJ2-7; 9 nucleotides agree with TRBD1. The germline V gene encodes CDR1 SGHRS and CDR2 YFSETQ. The V segment lost 2 bases and the J segment 1 base; nucleotides outside the gene matches: 1. The CDR3 is 14 residues long. CDR3 DNA sequence: TGCGCCAGCAGCTTTGGGACAGGGTCCTACGAGCAGTACTTC. This gives the protein CASSFGTGSYEQYF.

The chain carries TRBV2 and TRBJ2-3; no firm D call. V dropped 5 bases and J dropped 2 bases, with 11 bases sitting between them. Germline V gene sequence: CDR1 SNHLY, CDR2 FYNNEI. CDR3 length equals 14 residues. CDR3 bases: TGTGCCAGCAGTTTTAACGGAGTCACAGATACGCAGTATTTT. Protein sequence: CASSFNGVTDTQYF.

The chain has TRBV5-6 and TRBJ1-3, with D perhaps matching TRBD1 (6 bases). Germline V lookup: CDR1 SGHDT, CDR2 YYEEEE. This CDR3 has 15 residues. Trimming cost V 4 bases and J 0 bases, with 11 bases left between them. The CDR3, as DNA: TGTGCCAGCAGCCGGGACATCAACTCTGGAAACACCATATATTTT. Protein: CASSRDINSGNTIYF.

In its sample, this clone was seen a few times. The gene calls are TRBV7-2 and TRBJ2-3; D gene uncertain. Per germline, CDR1 SGHTA and CDR2 FQGNSA. This CDR3 contains 15 residues. Trimming left V 1 base short and J 1 base short, with 9 bases between. The CDR3 reads CASSLVVVGTDTQYF. The CDR3 coding sequence is TGTGCCAGCAGCTTAGTAGTGGTAGGCACAGATACGCAGTATTTT.

The CDR3 DNA follows: TGTGCCAGCAGCTTGGATAACGAGCAGTACTTC. Amino acids: CASSLDNEQYF. The chain links TRBV5-8 to TRBJ2-7, with no clear D. Deletions cut 0 bases from V and 5 bases from J, with 3 bases between. This CDR3 has 11 residues. Germline CDR1 SGHTS, CDR2 YDEGEE. Supplemented by reference TRBV5-8 and TRBJ2-7, the full variable domain reads EAGVTQSPTHLIKTRGQQATLRCSPISGHTSVYWYQQALGLGLQFLLWYDEGEERNRGNFPPRFSGRQFPNYSSELNVNALELEDSALYLCASSLDNEQYFGPGTRLTVT.

This chain uses TRBV6-7 with TRBJ2-7; 9 positions agree with TRBD2. TRBV6-7 is reported as an ORF; its role is uncertain. The CDR3 sequence is 14 residues long. V lost 6 bases, J lost 3 bases, and 6 bases stayed unmatched. The CDR3 region has the DNA TGTGCCAGCAGAAGTAGCGGGAGTCTCTACGAGCAGTACTTC. The encoded protein is CASRSSGSLYEQYF.

The chain is built from TRBV30 and TRBJ1-5, with D uncertain. Trimming stripped 0 bases from V and 7 bases from J, with 7 bases between. This CDR3 comprises 12 residues. Germline V lookup: CDR1 GTSNPN, CDR2 SVGIG (reference sequence). CDR3 nucleotides: TGTGCCTGGAGTGTAGTGGGCCAGCCCCAGCATTTT. It codes for CAWSVVGQPQHF. Full variable domain (outside the CDR3, taken from reference TRBV30 and TRBJ1-5): SQTIHQWPATLVQPVGSPLSLECTVEGTSNPNLYWYRQAAGRGLQLLFYSVGIGQISSEVPQNLSASRPQDRQFILSSKKLLLSDSGFYLCAWSVVGQPQHFGDGTRLSIL.

The chain links TRBV5-1 to TRBJ2-1, with D possibly matching TRBD2 (5 bases). The V end was cut by 4 bases, the J end by 10 bases, with 30 bases between. The CDR3 length is 18 residues. Germline V gene sequence: CDR1 SGHRS, CDR2 YFSETQ. For the CDR3, the DNA is TGCGCCAGCAGCCTTCAAGCTGGTGCGGGTCCCCTGGTCGAGGAGCAGTTCTTC. Translation gives CASSLQAGAGPLVEEQFF. Filled out from reference TRBV5-1 and TRBJ2-1, the complete variable domain reads KAGVTQTPRYLIKTRGQQVTLSCSPISGHRSVSWYQQTPGQGLQFLFEYFSETQRNKGNFPGRFSGRQFSNSRSEMNVSTLELGDSALYLCASSLQAGAGPLVEEQFFGPGTRLTVL.

This clone occurred once. The CDR3 protein is CASRTGQGNSGNTIYF. CDR3 sequence (DNA): TGTGCCAGCAGGACCGGACAGGGAAACTCTGGAAACACCATATATTTT. The chain links TRBV6-6 to TRBJ1-3; 8 nucleotides match TRBD1. The CDR3 runs to 16 residues. V was pared by 6 bases and J by 0 bases, with 7 bases of the junction left unmatched. Germline V gene lookup returns CDR1 MNHNY and CDR2 SVGAGI (reference sequence).

This clone was counted a few times. The V call is TRBV5-1, the J call TRBJ1-2; tentatively, D is TRBD1 (6 bases). This CDR3 region has 16 residues. The germline V gene encodes CDR1 SGHRS and CDR2 YFSETQ. V was trimmed by 0 bases and J by 1 base, leaving 13 bases between them. Here the CDR3 DNA reads TGCGCCAGCAGCTTGGATGGACAGAGCTTTAACTATGGCTACACCTTC. Its translation is CASSLDGQSFNYGYTF.

This clone was observed a few times. The genes are TRBV20-1 and TRBJ2-5; D remains unclear. Germline CDR1 reads DFQATT; CDR2 reads SNEGSKA (reference sequence). The CDR3 has 11 amino acids. V was shortened by 5 bases and J by 5 bases, with 9 bases between the two germline ends. CDR3 residues: CSARSRETQYF. In nucleotides, the CDR3 is TGCAGTGCTCGCTCTCGGGAGACCCAGTACTTC.

The table lists this clone with a few counts. The chain couples TRBV7-9 to TRBJ2-1; 8 bases agree with TRBD2. V was pared by 6 bases and J by 8 bases, with 12 bases of the junction left unmatched. The CDR3 runs to 15 residues. Germline-derived CDR1 and CDR2 are SEHNR and FQNEAQ (reference sequence). The CDR3 nucleotides read TGTGCCAGCAGGGATAAGCGGGAGCGCGCCGATGAGCAGTTCTTC. Residues: CASRDKRERADEQFF. The variable domain in full, completed from reference TRBV7-9 and TRBJ2-1, reads DTGVSQNPRHKITKRGQNVTFRCDPISEHNRLYWYRQTLGQGPEFLTYFQNEAQLEKSRLLSDRFSAERPKGSFSTLEIQRTEQGDSAMYLCASRDKRERADEQFFGPGTRLTVL.

The chain carries TRBV18 and TRBJ2-2; no clear D. This CDR3 comprises 17 residues. Germline assignment: CDR1 KGHSH and CDR2 LQKENI. Trimming cost V 8 bases and J 8 bases, with 27 bases left between them. This CDR3 is CASTTSRSGVATGELFF. Here the CDR3 DNA reads TGTGCCAGCACCACGAGTCGGTCTGGAGTCGCAACGGGGGAGCTGTTTTTT.

The rearrangement uses TRBV4-2 and TRBJ1-2, with TRBD1 matching 11 bases. Germline CDR1 and CDR2: LGHNA and YNFKEQ. The ends lost 0 bases at V and 5 bases at J; junction bases unmatched: 8. The CDR3 is 17 amino acids. The CDR3 spells CASSQDPDRGRWYGYTF. The CDR3 nucleotides are TGTGCCAGCAGCCAAGATCCGGACAGGGGGCGATGGTATGGCTACACCTTC.